This TCR beta chain was documented in a study of cytomegalovirus exposure and HLA in healthy donors. The sample holds one count of this clone. Its specificity is unknown. Use of 60 Vbeta and 13 Jbeta primers characterized the PCR. Source study methods: About 11 million of about 80 million unique TCR beta chains were shared, per a later count. Sequencing used immunoSEQ multiplex PCR; TCRdb keeps in-frame clones, though not all of them. The DNA was the basis for D and trimming; V, J and clone size are from that table. The sample has about 110,000 clones, about three quarters seen once. The CDR3 is 15 amino acids. CDR1 SGHTA and CDR2 FQGNSA come from the germline V gene. V was shortened by 0 bases and J by 2 bases, with 11 bases between the two germline ends. Study outcomes and limitations: In the analysis, some V segments, TRBV6-2 and TRBV6-3 included, were excluded as indistinguishable. Common viral pathogens were later found to be apparently linked to several of the most significant clusters. Presence/absence comparisons presumed near-even sequencing depth among donors.

This TCR came from a woman aged 50 to 60 in good health and CMV-seropositive. The sequenced sample consisted of PBMCs. The chain employs TRBV7-2 and TRBJ2-7; D might be TRBD1 (6 bases). The CDR3 nucleotides are TGTGCCAGCAGCTTAGCGGCAGGGGAAGCCTACGAGCAGTACTTC. This codes for CASSLAAGEAYEQYF.